The T cell receptor beta chain under discussion was sequenced for a study of cytomegalovirus exposure and HLA in healthy donors. General study findings and limits: Altogether, about 160 TCR beta chains were recorded as cytomegalovirus-associated.

Details on this clone: Its cognate antigen is unknown.

PCR used 60 Vbeta primers and 13 Jbeta primers. The protocol was immunoSEQ multiplex PCR, while the TCRdb copy is restricted to in-frame clones and leaves out a portion. The data show fewer than 150,000 clones, approximately 80% seen once. Germline trimming cut 1 base from V and 5 bases from J; bases unmatched to any gene: 4. The CDR3 has 16 amino acids. Germline-derived CDR1 and CDR2 are KGHSH and LQKENI. The specimen was PBMCs. The receptor's source is a man aged 25 to 45 in good health and CMV-seronegative. This sequence joins TRBV18 and TRBJ2-2; 10 nucleotides align to TRBD2. Here the CDR3 DNA reads TGTGCCAGCTCACCACAAGCGGGAGGGGGAACCGGGGAGCTGTTTTTT. It specifies CASSPQAGGGTGELFF. Full variable domain (outside the CDR3, taken from reference TRBV18 and TRBJ2-2): NAGVMQNPRHLVRRRGQEARLRCSPMKGHSHVYWYRQLPEEGLKFMVYLQKENIIDESGMPKERFSAEFPKEGPSILRIQQVVRGDSAAYFCASSPQAGGGTGELFFGEGSRLTVL.